The T cell receptor (beta chain) described here comes from a study of T cell clusters in autoimmune cytopenias. The wider study: TRB sequencing had a median about 49,000 reads and under 3,000 distinct clonotypes per sample. Study results and caveats: Functional roles of the in silico T cell clusters still await experimental validation.

Of note for this clonotype: No antigen is known for it.

TRB was amplified by touch-down multiplex PCR, primer pools A and B combined. TCRdb reworked the multiplex PCR reads into one entry per CDR3 protein, no DNA. Reported are about 12,000 distinct CDR3 sequences; the ten largest clones contain roughly 3%. TRB was amplified from 250 ng of peripheral blood genomic DNA per sample. The TCR sequence derives from a human donor with an autoimmune cytopenia or autoimmune hepatitis (not recorded which). Sequencing was carried out using peripheral blood.

CDR3 amino acids: CASDFRDIREPQHF. V is TRBV6-4 and J is TRBJ1-5; TCRdb's D gene call, TRBD1, goes unchecked for lack of DNA. Germline V gene sequence: CDR1 MRHNA, CDR2 SNTAGT. CDR3 size: 14 residues.